This T cell receptor beta chain was found in a study of CD8 T cells in ankylosing spondylitis. Molecular-barcoded quantitative 5'-RACE produced these TCR beta libraries. TCRdb processed the 5' RACE reads anew with MiXCR; each CDR3 protein has one entry. The sample records more than 650,000 distinct CDR3 sequences, 12% being singletons. Study-wide findings and caveats: Blood of patients with ankylosing spondylitis appeared to be characterized by a TCR beta motif of several highly homologous variants. Clones linked to disease were reported to show significant enrichment in matched ankylosing spondylitis synovial fluid.

CDR1 is DFQATT, CDR2 SNEGSKA, per germline (reference sequence). This CDR3 spans 14 amino acids. The V end lost 6 bases, the J end lost 0 bases, and 14 bases lay between the germline ends. This clonotype has more than one count but fewer than ten. Antigen unknown. Sequencing was done on a sample of blood, either unsorted or a sorted T cell fraction (not recorded which). This receptor was obtained from a male donor with ankylosing spondylitis. The chain combines TRBV20-1 with TRBJ1-1; D is possibly TRBD1 (5 bases). The CDR3 region has the DNA TGCAGTGCAACAAAAAGGGACTTGAACACTGAAGCTTTCTTT. It is translated as CSATKRDLNTEAFF.